A selection of T cell receptor beta chains follows, all from one sample in a study of cytomegalovirus exposure and HLA in healthy donors. Method: immunoSEQ multiplex PCR; TCRdb's copy keeps in-frame clones and lacks some. The sample records over 250,000 clones, 70% to 90% being singletons. Sample: PBMCs. These receptors all stem from a woman aged 18-35 years in good health and CMV-seronegative. CDR3s include the opening cysteine and the closing phenylalanine or tryptophan. D genes are given only for firm matches. The size entry is marked missing in some rows and otherwise reads once, few, many or a size class.

D gene	clone size	J gene	CDR3 length	V gene	CDR3 DNA	CDR3 protein
TRBD1	once	TRBJ2-7	18	TRBV28	TGTGCCAGCAGTTTAATCCTGGTTCGGGACAGGGCCTCCTACGAGCAGTACTTC	CASSLILVRDRASYEQYF
NA	NA	TRBJ2-5	13	TRBV27	TGTGCCAGCCGATCCGGACAGAGGGAGACCCAGTACTTC	CASRSGQRETQYF
NA	NA	TRBJ1-5	15	TRBV27	TGTGCCAGCAGTCCAAAGGGACTTAGCAATCAGCCCCAGCATTTT	CASSPKGLSNQPQHF
NA	NA	TRBJ1-2	16	TRBV4-2	TGTGCCAGCAGATACTTTTCAGGGACAAACCCCTATGGCTACACCTTC	CASRYFSGTNPYGYTF
NA	NA	TRBJ1-5	15	TRBV5-1	TGCGCCAGCAGCTTACAGGGTTATAGCAATCAGCCCCAGCATTTT	CASSLQGYSNQPQHF
NA	NA	TRBJ1-1	15	TRBV4-3	TGCGCCAGCAGCCCCTTCCGGGGTTTGGGGACTGAAGCTTTCTTT	CASSPFRGLGTEAFF
NA	NA	TRBJ2-3	13	TRBV28	TGTGCCAGCAGTTTTTCCCCGAAGGAGCGGGCGTATTTT	CASSFSPKERAYF
TRBD2	NA	TRBJ2-3	18	TRBV11-2	TGTGCCAGCAGCTTAGATCATCTAGCGGTGGGAGGCACAGATACGCAGTATTTT	CASSLDHLAVGGTDTQYF
TRBD1	once	TRBJ2-7	16	TRBV7-6	TGTGCCAGCAGCTTACGACAGGGCCCCTCCTCCTACGAGCAGTACTTC	CASSLRQGPSSYEQYF
TRBD1	NA	TRBJ2-5	16	TRBV7-7	TGTGCCAGCTCCCAGGGCACAGGGGCTCCCCAAGAGACCCAGTACTTC	CASSQGTGAPQETQYF
TRBD2	NA	TRBJ2-1	16	TRBV7-9	TGTGCCAGCAGCAGTAGCGGGGTTAGCTCCTACAATGAGCAGTTCTTC	CASSSSGVSSYNEQFF
NA	NA	TRBJ2-1	11	TRBV28	TGTGCCAGCAGTATAAGGGGCCAGCAGTTCTTC	CASSIRGQQFF
TRBD1	NA	TRBJ1-3	15	TRBV5-1	TGCGCCAGCAGCGCGGGACAGCCCTCTGGAAACACCATATATTTT	CASSAGQPSGNTIYF
TRBD1	NA	TRBJ2-1	15	TRBV7-3	TGTGCCAGCAGCTCTTCCGGGACAGGGATGGATGAGCAGTTCTTC	CASSSSGTGMDEQFF
NA	NA	TRBJ1-6	14	TRBV6-5	TGTGCCAGCAGTTATCGGTATCTTAATTCACCCCTCCACTTT	CASSYRYLNSPLHF
TRBD2	NA	TRBJ2-3	13	TRBV6-1	TGTGTCAGCGAGGCGGGAGGGACAGATACGCAGTATTTT	CVSEAGGTDTQYF
TRBD1	once	TRBJ2-7	14	TRBV29-1	TGCAGCGTTGACCGAACAGGGGGAACCTACGAGCAGTACTTC	CSVDRTGGTYEQYF
NA	NA	TRBJ2-7	16	TRBV7-2	TGTGCCAGCAGCTTACGGGACGCAGGGGCCCAGGACGAGCAGTACTTC	CASSLRDAGAQDEQYF
NA	NA	TRBJ2-7	13	TRBV18	TGTGCCAGCTCCTGGGAGGAAATCTACGAGCAGTACTTC	CASSWEEIYEQYF
NA	few	TRBJ1-5	13	TRBV27	TGTGCCAGCAGTTTTAGTATCTTCCAGCCCCAGCATTTT	CASSFSIFQPQHF
NA	few	TRBJ1-1	14	TRBV9	TGTGCCAGCAGCCTCCTCACTGGGGGGACTGAAGCTTTCTTT	CASSLLTGGTEAFF
NA	few	TRBJ2-7	13	TRBV4-3	TGCGCCAGCAGCCAAGGGAAGCGGTCCGAGCAGTACTTC	CASSQGKRSEQYF
NA	few	TRBJ1-2	12	TRBV2	TGTGCCAGCAGGGCAGGGGACTATGGCTACACCTTC	CASRAGDYGYTF
TRBD2	NA	TRBJ2-7	16	TRBV4-1	TGCGCCAGCAGCCAAGTCGAGACTAGCGGGAGGTACGAGCAGTACTTC	CASSQVETSGRYEQYF
NA	few	TRBJ1-6	12	TRBV11-2	TGTGCCAGCAGCTTAACGGATTCACCCCTCCACTTT	CASSLTDSPLHF
NA	once	TRBJ1-2	15	TRBV28	TGTGCCAGCAGCTCCCAAAACGGAGGGGACTATGGCTACACCTTC	CASSSQNGGDYGYTF
NA	NA	TRBJ1-1	13	TRBV7-9	TGTGCCAGCAGTACTGGGGCGGACACTGAAGCTTTCTTT	CASSTGADTEAFF
TRBD1	NA	TRBJ2-7	14	TRBV5-6	TGTGCCAGCAGTCCCGGGACAGGGACCTACGAGCAGTACTTC	CASSPGTGTYEQYF
TRBD1	NA	TRBJ2-2	14	TRBV25-1	TGTGCCAGCAGTACGGGGACAGATTCCGGGGAGCTGTTTTTT	CASSTGTDSGELFF
NA	NA	TRBJ2-7	16	TRBV7-4	TGTGCCAGCAGCTTACATCGGACAGAGAGCTCCTACGAGCAGTACTTC	CASSLHRTESSYEQYF
TRBD1	NA	TRBJ2-3	16	TRBV2	TGTGCCAGCAGCAACACAGGGGCTGACAGCACAGATACGCAGTATTTT	CASSNTGADSTDTQYF
TRBD2	NA	TRBJ2-1	14	TRBV14	TGTGCCAGCCCCGGGGGGAGGGTGTACAATGAGCAGTTCTTC	CASPGGRVYNEQFF
NA	NA	TRBJ2-1	12	TRBV5-1	TGCGCCAGCGCTCTAGGCGAAGGCGAGCAGTTCTTC	CASALGEGEQFF
NA	NA	TRBJ1-1	15	TRBV11-3	TGTGCCAGCAGCTCTCCGACAGGAGCATACACTGAAGCTTTCTTT	CASSSPTGAYTEAFF
NA	NA	TRBJ2-5	12	TRBV5-1	TGCGCCAGCAGCGCAGGGCGGGAGACCCAGTACTTC	CASSAGRETQYF
TRBD2	NA	TRBJ2-3	16	TRBV11-3	TGTGCCAGCAGCCCCAGACTAGCGGGGAGCACAGATACGCAGTATTTT	CASSPRLAGSTDTQYF
NA	NA	TRBJ2-3	13	TRBV27	TGTGCCAGCAGTTTACCATTCACAGATACGCAGTATTTT	CASSLPFTDTQYF
NA	NA	TRBJ2-7	14	TRBV5-1	TGCGCCAGCAGCCCGGGGGGCCAACCCTACGAGCAGTACTTC	CASSPGGQPYEQYF
TRBD2	NA	TRBJ2-2	16	TRBV25-1	TGTGCCAGCAGTAACGGTTGGCGGGGGGGCATCGGGGAGCTGTTTTTT	CASSNGWRGGIGELFF
NA	NA	TRBJ2-1	11	TRBV6-1	TGTGCCAGCTCCGCCTACAATGAGCAGTTCTTC	CASSAYNEQFF
TRBD1	NA	TRBJ2-7	15	TRBV30	TGTGCCTGGAGTAGGGGACAGGGGCCCTCCTACGAGCAGTACTTC	CAWSRGQGPSYEQYF
TRBD1	NA	TRBJ2-7	15	TRBV2	TGTGCCAGCAGTGACCCGGGACAGGGACCCTACGAGCAGTACTTC	CASSDPGQGPYEQYF
TRBD1	few	TRBJ1-6	17	TRBV7-2	TGTGCCAGCAGTTCCGACAGGGGGAGCTCCTATAATTCACCCCTCCACTTT	CASSSDRGSSYNSPLHF
TRBD2	NA	TRBJ2-7	16	TRBV7-2	TGTGCCAGCAGCCCGACAATAGCGGGGGGATCCTACGAGCAGTACTTC	CASSPTIAGGSYEQYF
NA	NA	TRBJ2-5	14	TRBV11-3	TGTGCCAGCAGCTCGAGGACAATCCAAGAGACCCAGTACTTC	CASSSRTIQETQYF
NA	NA	TRBJ1-2	16	TRBV7-9	TGTGCCAGCAGCTTAGCGACGGGGTCGGGGGGCTTCGGCTACACCTTC	CASSLATGSGGFGYTF
NA	NA	TRBJ1-1	16	TRBV7-9	TGTGCCAGCAGCTTTCGGAAGGCCGGGGTGGACACTGAAGCTTTCTTT	CASSFRKAGVDTEAFF
NA	once	TRBJ2-2	12	TRBV6-4	TGTGCCTCGACAGCGAACACCGGGGAGCTGTTTTTT	CASTANTGELFF
TRBD1	NA	TRBJ1-2	15	TRBV27	TGTGCCAGCAGTCCTTCCTCGGGACAGTCATATGGCTACACCTTC	CASSPSSGQSYGYTF
NA	NA	TRBJ1-4	15	TRBV7-9	TGTGCCAGCAGCTTATCGAGCAGGGAATGGGAAAAACTGTTTTTT	CASSLSSREWEKLFF
NA	NA	TRBJ2-3	16	TRBV4-1	TGCGCCAGCAGCCAAGCCCTCCGCGTATCTACAGATACGCAGTATTTT	CASSQALRVSTDTQYF
NA	NA	TRBJ2-2	15	TRBV5-1	TGCGCCAGCAGCTTAGCGACTAGAATCACCGGGGAGCTGTTTTTT	CASSLATRITGELFF
TRBD1	NA	TRBJ1-5	15	TRBV9	TGTGCCAGCAGCGCCGGGACAGTGAGGAATCAGCCCCAGCATTTT	CASSAGTVRNQPQHF
TRBD2	few	TRBJ2-7	15	TRBV6-1	TGTGCCAGCAGTAACACGGGAGGTACCCCTTACGAGCAGTACTTC	CASSNTGGTPYEQYF
TRBD2	once	TRBJ2-7	15	TRBV6-6	TGTGCCAGCAGTATGACTAGCGGGTCCCCCTACGAGCAGTACTTC	CASSMTSGSPYEQYF
NA	NA	TRBJ2-7	14	TRBV9	TGTGCCAGCAGCGCCCGGGACACCTCCTACGAGCAGTACTTC	CASSARDTSYEQYF
NA	NA	TRBJ2-3	15	TRBV18	TGTGCCAGCTCATCTAACCAGGGGAGCACAGATACGCAGTATTTT	CASSSNQGSTDTQYF
TRBD1	NA	TRBJ1-4	15	TRBV19	TGTGCCAGTAGGATGGGGACAGGGGGCCATGAAAAACTGTTTTTT	CASRMGTGGHEKLFF
TRBD2	NA	TRBJ2-7	14	TRBV11-2	TGTGCCAGCAGCCCCGGGACTAAGACCTACGAGCAGTACTTC	CASSPGTKTYEQYF
NA	once	TRBJ2-3	21	TRBV9	TGTGCCAGCAGCGCTCTCCTCGGGGACTCCCAAATGATCGAGAGCACAGATACGCAGTATTTT	CASSALLGDSQMIESTDTQYF